The sequence of this TCR beta chain was determined in a study of OX40 agonist ivuxolimab in advanced cancers. Overall study context: Patients were treated with ivuxolimab, an agonistic anti-OX40 (CD134) antibody.

Findings of the study overall: Averaged across samples, CD8+ T cells carried more expanded clones than CD4+ did.

J was trimmed by 7 bases and V by 4 bases; bases with no gene match: 2. From germline, CDR1 is LNHDA and CDR2 SQIVND (reference sequence). The CDR3 is 13 residues long. The protocol was immunoSEQ multiplex PCR, while the TCRdb copy is restricted to in-frame clones and leaves out a portion. The sample lists over 10,000 clones; approximately 82% were seen once. Peripheral blood came from all dose cohorts at three timepoints. Remarks on this clone: Its antigen is not identified.

This rearrangement joins TRBV19 to TRBJ1-1, with 11 bases matching TRBD1. The source was CD4+ or CD8+ T cells sorted from blood, collected in a trial of the OX40 agonist ivuxolimab. The receptor was isolated from an adult with an advanced solid tumor such as melanoma, head and neck, liver or kidney cancer. Written as DNA, the CDR3 is TGTGCCAGTAGTAGGACAGGGGGCGTTGAAGCTTTCTTT. Protein sequence: CASSRTGGVEAFF.